These 14 T cell receptor beta chains share one sample of origin, sequenced in a study of blood T cell repertoires in COVID-19. Sequenced by immunoSEQ multiplex PCR; TCRdb stores in-frame clones only, minus some. This sample has under 200,000 clones, with 75% to 90% found just once. Material for sequencing was peripheral blood. The receptors shown here come from a woman older than 75 with active or convalescent COVID-19.

The V and J genes are TRBV7-2 and TRBJ2-4; TRBD1 agrees at 7 bases. Per the germline V gene, CDR1 is SGHTA and CDR2 is FQGNSA. The J segment lost 4 bases and the V segment lost 3 bases, leaving 6 bases of the junction unmatched. CDR3 length: 15 amino acids. CDR3 region: CASSFYGTEKNIQYF. CDR3 DNA sequence: TGTGCCAGCAGCTTTTACGGGACAGAAAAAAACATTCAGTACTTC.

This clone turned up a few times. This chain connects TRBV30 to TRBJ1-3, with TRBD1 matching 7 bases. V was pared by 2 bases and J by 0 bases, with 7 bases of the junction left unmatched. Germline V gene lookup returns CDR1 GTSNPN and CDR2 SVGIG (reference sequence). The CDR3 is made up of 16 amino acids. The CDR3 DNA reads as TGTGCCTGGAGTCCTACAGGGGCTAGCTCTGGAAACACCATATATTTT. It translates to CAWSPTGASSGNTIYF.

The count of this clone is one. This chain joins TRBV5-8 and TRBJ1-5; 7 nucleotides agree with TRBD1. Germline V lookup: CDR1 SGHTS, CDR2 YDEGEE. After removal of 5 bases from V and 2 bases from J, the junction contained 4 bases not matched to a gene. The CDR3 spans 14 residues. The CDR3 loop reads CASRYTGGNQPQHF. In DNA, the CDR3 is TGTGCCAGCAGATATACAGGGGGCAATCAGCCCCAGCATTTT.

This sequence joins TRBV6-6 and TRBJ2-7, with TRBD1 matching over 10 bases. This CDR3 is built from 14 residues. V shed 5 bases, J shed 2 bases, and the junction held 3 bases outside the gene matches. The germline V gene encodes CDR1 MNHNY and CDR2 SVGAGI (reference sequence). The CDR3 here is CASSRTGGPYEQYF. In DNA, the CDR3 is TGTGCCAGCAGTCGGACAGGGGGACCCTACGAGCAGTACTTC.

The gene calls are TRBV5-5 and TRBJ1-2; a weak D match, TRBD1 (6 bases). Trimming stripped 5 bases from V and 4 bases from J, with 12 bases between. CDR1 SGHKS and CDR2 YYEKEE come from the germline V gene (reference sequence). The CDR3 runs to 13 residues. The CDR3 is CASRQGKIYGYTF. The CDR3 DNA reads TGTGCCAGCAGGCAGGGGAAAATCTATGGCTACACCTTC.

The rearrangement links TRBV30 to TRBJ1-4, with D tentatively TRBD1 (5 bases). Germline V lookup: CDR1 GTSNPN, CDR2 SVGIG (reference sequence). Trimming pared 4 bases from V and 8 bases from J, leaving 11 bases between. The CDR3 is 12 residues long. CDR3 region: CAWKARDEKLFF. CDR3 in DNA: TGTGCCTGGAAGGCGCGGGACGAAAAACTGTTTTTT.

The rearrangement uses TRBV4-3 and TRBJ1-3; possible D gene TRBD1, 5 bases. Trimming removed 2 bases from V and 0 bases from J, with 11 bases in between. This CDR3 region has 16 residues. Germline CDR1 reads LGHNA; CDR2 reads YSLEER. The CDR3 DNA reads TGCGCCAGCAGCCAACTGGTGGGGGGCTCTGGAAACACCATATATTTT. It is translated as CASSQLVGGSGNTIYF.

With respect to this clone: Other nucleotide sequences in the sample specify the same CDR3. The chain combines TRBV9 with TRBJ2-6, with a weak D call TRBD1 (5 bases). The CDR3 runs 16 residues. Trimming cost V 0 bases and J 1 base, with 8 bases left between them. Per the germline V gene, CDR1 is SGDLS and CDR2 is YYNGEE. The CDR3 DNA follows: TGTGCCAGCAGCGTAGGGCAGGGATCTGGGGCCAACGTCCTGACTTTC. This sequence encodes CASSVGQGSGANVLTF. The variable domain in full, completed from reference TRBV9 and TRBJ2-6, reads DSGVTQTPKHLITATGQRVTLRCSPRSGDLSVYWYQQSLDQGLQFLIQYYNGEERAKGNILERFSAQQFPDLHSELNLSSLELGDSALYFCASSVGQGSGANVLTFGAGSRLTVL.

This chain uses TRBV30 with TRBJ2-3; a weak D match, TRBD1 (6 bases). The germline V gene encodes CDR1 GTSNPN and CDR2 SVGIG (reference sequence). The CDR3 length is 15 residues. Trimming shortened V by 5 bases and J by 0 bases, and 15 bases separated the two germline ends. CDR3 sequence (DNA): TGTGCCTGGGACAGGACCACTAAGAGCACAGATACGCAGTATTTT. Translation: CAWDRTTKSTDTQYF.

The J gene is TRBJ1-2, the V gene TRBV18; D possibly corresponds to TRBD1 (6 bases). Deletions cut 3 bases from V and 8 bases from J, with 19 bases between. Germline CDR1 KGHSH, CDR2 LQKENI. The CDR3 has 15 residues. The CDR3: CASSPEQGVRGGYTF. The CDR3 DNA follows: TGTGCCAGCTCACCTGAACAGGGAGTGCGAGGAGGCTACACCTTC.

The rearrangement links TRBV18 to TRBJ1-2; weak D call: TRBD1 (5 bases). With 4 bases removed from V and 0 bases from J, the gap between germline ends came to 15 bases. Germline CDR1 is KGHSH and CDR2 is LQKENI. The CDR3 is 16 residues long. CDR3 region: CASSLYRQSPNYGYTF. CDR3 sequence (DNA): TGTGCCAGCTCACTCTATCGACAGTCTCCTAACTATGGCTACACCTTC.

This clone was observed once. The chain combines TRBV12-3 or TRBV12-4 with TRBJ1-1; D ambiguous. V shed 8 bases and J shed 11 bases, with 15 bases lying between them. The CDR3 is made up of 11 amino acids. Written as DNA, the CDR3 is TGTGCCAGCCGAGGGTCGGTGGTTGCTTTCTTT. It yields the protein CASRGSVVAFF.

The chain uses TRBV16 and TRBJ1-4, with 9 bases aligning to TRBD1. V was clipped by 5 bases and J by 8 bases; unmatched bases: 9. The length of the CDR3 is 15 residues. The V gene's germline CDR1 is KGHSY and CDR2 FQNENV. The CDR3 reads CASSARGDRAEKLFF. DNA of the CDR3: TGTGCCAGCAGCGCCCGAGGGGACAGGGCGGAAAAACTGTTTTTT.

The V gene is TRBV6-5, the J gene TRBJ2-1, with D perhaps TRBD1 (5 bases). V lost 4 bases, J lost 5 bases, and 15 bases lay in between. CDR1 is MNHEY and CDR2 is SVGAGI in the germline V gene. The CDR3 covers 15 residues. As DNA, the CDR3 is TGTGCCAGCAGTTCCGACAGCTGGACAAACAATGAGCAGTTCTTC. It codes for CASSSDSWTNNEQFF.